This T cell receptor (beta chain) was observed in a study of blood T cells in healthy people across ages. Whole-study findings and limits: Significant beta diversity loss was already apparent by age approximately 37, declining roughly linearly. Donor CMV infection status was unknown, possibly confounding age-related changes in expanded clonotypes.

About this clonotype itself: Its antigen is still unknown.

Roughly 10 milliliters of peripheral blood were drawn from each donor. The germline V and J ends were trimmed by 0 bases and 4 bases, with 7 bases remaining between them. Germline lookup yields CDR1 SGHDN and CDR2 FVKESK. This CDR3 has 14 amino acids. It was with a sample-barcoded 5' primer and a J-beta primer mix that a second PCR of roughly 7 to 12 cycles was run. A template-switch adaptor that had 12 random nucleotides put a tag on each cDNA molecule. A single record per CDR3 protein comes from TCRdb applying MiXCR to the 5' RACE reads. Counted here are about 1,800,000 distinct CDR3 sequences, 25% to 30% occurring once; the ten biggest clones make up about 8%.

The rearrangement links TRBV14 to TRBJ1-3; D is unclear. This TCR came from a woman aged 25-40 years in good health. Sample: blood. DNA for the CDR3: TGTGCCAGCAGCCAAGACTTCGCAGGAAACACCATATATTTT. It translates to CASSQDFAGNTIYF.